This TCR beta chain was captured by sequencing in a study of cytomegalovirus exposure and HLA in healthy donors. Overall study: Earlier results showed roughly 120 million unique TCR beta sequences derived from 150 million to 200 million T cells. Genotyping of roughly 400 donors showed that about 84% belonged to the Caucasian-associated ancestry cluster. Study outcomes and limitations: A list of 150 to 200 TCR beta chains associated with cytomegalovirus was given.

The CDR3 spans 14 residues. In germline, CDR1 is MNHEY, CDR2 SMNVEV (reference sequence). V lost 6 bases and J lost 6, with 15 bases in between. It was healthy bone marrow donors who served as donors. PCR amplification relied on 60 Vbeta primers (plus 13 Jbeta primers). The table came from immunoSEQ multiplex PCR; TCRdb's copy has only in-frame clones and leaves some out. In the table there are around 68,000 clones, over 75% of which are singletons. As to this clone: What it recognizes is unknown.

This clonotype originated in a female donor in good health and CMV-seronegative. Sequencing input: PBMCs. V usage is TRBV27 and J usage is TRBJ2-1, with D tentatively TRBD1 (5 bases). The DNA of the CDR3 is TGTGCCAGCAGCCGTACACAGGTACTCAATGAGCAGTTCTTC. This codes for CASSRTQVLNEQFF.